These 30 T cell receptor beta chains were all obtained from the same sample, sequenced in a study of PD-1 blockade in classical Hodgkin lymphoma (dated by TCRdb to the early 2020s). Libraries were prepared through the immunoSEQ multiplex PCR assay. Imported from immuneACCESS, the table was reduced by TCRdb to in-frame sequences with V and J called. These copies leave out some clones; in studies compared against another copy, an unresolved V gene accounts for under half, and the cause of the remainder is not known. The sample data list 15,000 to 25,000 clones, and 70% to 90% of these were observed just once. The leading ten clones occupy 2.5% to 3% of the sample. The time point label of this sample denotes: cycle 4 day 1 (C4D1), after six to seven weeks of nivolumab. Every trial patient had relapsed following autologous stem cell transplantation, and prior brentuximab vedotin exposure was what differed among cohorts A, B and C. A Miltenyi CD4+ T cell isolation kit was used for magnetic negative selection to purify CD4+ T cells from thawed PBMCs.

Here the sequenced sample was CD4+ T cells from blood, taken before the fourth cycle of nivolumab. The receptor source for this set is a human donor with classical Hodgkin lymphoma.

The chain links TRBV28 to TRBJ2-6, with D possibly being TRBD2 (6 bases). There are 15 residues in the CDR3. Germline V gene data show CDR1 as MDHEN and CDR2 as SYDVKM. The ends were cut back, 6 bases at V and 3 bases at J, with 12 bases in the middle. Written as DNA, the CDR3 is TGTGCCAGCAGCAAAGGGCGGGGTGGGGCCAACGTCCTGACTTTC. As protein: CASSKGRGGANVLTF.

The chain has TRBV7-9 and TRBJ2-7, with D tentatively TRBD1 or TRBD2 (5 bases each). Trimming pared 5 bases from V and 2 bases from J, leaving 16 bases between. This CDR3 has 15 residues. Germline CDR1 is SEHNR and CDR2 is FQNEAQ (reference sequence). CDR3 DNA sequence: TGTGCCAGCAGCCCTCGGGGCATTAGTACCTACGAGCAGTACTTC. This encodes CASSPRGISTYEQYF. Supplemented by reference TRBV7-9 and TRBJ2-7, the full variable domain reads DTGVSQNPRHKITKRGQNVTFRCDPISEHNRLYWYRQTLGQGPEFLTYFQNEAQLEKSRLLSDRFSAERPKGSFSTLEIQRTEQGDSAMYLCASSPRGISTYEQYFGPGTRLTVT.

V is TRBV30 and J is TRBJ2-7; 7 bases line up with TRBD1. Germline V gives CDR1 GTSNPN, CDR2 SVGIG (reference sequence). V lost 3 bases and J lost 2; bases outside the gene matches: 7. CDR3 length: 14 residues. Written as DNA, the CDR3 is TGTGCCTGGAGCAGGGTCAGGGGGACCTACGAGCAGTACTTC. This sequence encodes CAWSRVRGTYEQYF.

CDR3 DNA sequence: TGTGCCAGCAGCCCGGCTATTATGGCGGACAGGGGCGGGACCCAGTACTTC. It codes for CASSPAIMADRGGTQYF. The V gene is TRBV7-9, the J gene TRBJ2-5, with TRBD1 matching 9 bases. Germline V gene lookup returns CDR1 SEHNR and CDR2 FQNEAQ (reference sequence). The trim removed 5 bases at V and 7 bases at J, leaving 17 bases unmatched. This CDR3 spans 17 amino acids.

The chain carries TRBV21-1 and TRBJ2-5; the D call of TRBD2 is as the table states it, not checked on the DNA. TRBV21-1 counts as a pseudogene. This CDR3 contains 16 residues. The CDR3 sequence: CASSKDSRNHQETQYF. CDR3 nucleotide sequence: TGTGCCAGCAGCAAAGATAGCCGAAACCACCAAGAGACCCAGTACTTC.

This rearrangement joins TRBV19 to TRBJ2-1; 10 bases are shared with TRBD2. The CDR3 consists of 16 residues. Germline V gene lookup returns CDR1 LNHDA and CDR2 SQIVND (reference sequence). Trimming removed 3 bases from V and 4 bases from J; junction bases left unmatched: 6. CDR3 sequence reads: CASSIRTSGNYNEQFF. As DNA, the CDR3 is TGTGCCAGTAGTATCCGGACTAGCGGAAATTACAATGAGCAGTTCTTC.

The CDR3 coding sequence is TGTGCCAGCAGCCAGGTCAGGGGGATCAGCGAGCAGTACTTC. Amino acid sequence: CASSQVRGISEQYF. The chain recombines TRBV14 with TRBJ2-7; the match to TRBD1 covers 7 bases. The junction had 8 bases not matched to a gene; V was cut back by 3 bases and J by 6 bases. Germline V gene lookup returns CDR1 SGHDN and CDR2 FVKESK. This CDR3 has 14 residues.

J is TRBJ2-5 and V is TRBV12-5, with D uncertain. V lost 0 bases and J lost 1, with 9 bases in between. CDR3 length equals 15 residues. From germline, CDR1 is LGHNT and CDR2 FRNRAP. CDR3: CASGLVLYSQETQYF. The CDR3 DNA sequence: TGTGCTAGTGGTTTGGTACTCTACAGCCAAGAGACCCAGTACTTC.

The chain couples TRBV28 to TRBJ1-5; no definite D call. CDR1 and CDR2 (germline): MDHEN, SYDVKM. V lost 9 bases and J lost 2, with 8 bases in between. This CDR3 has 12 amino acids. CDR3 nucleotides: TGTGCCAGTAAGGGTGGCAATCAGCCCCAGCATTTT. Residues: CASKGGNQPQHF.

Comments on this clone: Other DNA sequences of this sample code for an identical CDR3. V and J are TRBV6-5 and TRBJ2-7; no clear D. In germline, CDR1 is MNHEY, CDR2 SVGAGI. CDR3 length: 14 residues. V was pared by 0 bases and J by 3 bases, with 9 bases between. This chain's CDR3 is CASSYSRGSYEQYF. The CDR3 DNA sequence: TGTGCCAGCAGTTACTCACGCGGAAGCTACGAGCAGTACTTC.

J is TRBJ2-1 and V is TRBV2, with 12 bases matching TRBD2. Trimming cost V 5 bases and J 0 bases; bases outside gene matches: 17. There are 21 residues in the CDR3. Germline CDR1 is SNHLY and CDR2 is FYNNEI. The CDR3 DNA reads as TGTGCCAGCAGTCTACTCCCGACTAGCGGGAGAGGCCCGAGCTCCTACAATGAGCAGTTCTTC. Its translation: CASSLLPTSGRGPSSYNEQFF.

This clone was counted between two and nine times. The J gene is TRBJ1-1, the V gene TRBV5-1, with D hard to call. CDR1 and CDR2 from the germline V gene are SGHRS and YFSETQ. V gave up 5 bases and J gave up 1 base, with 15 bases separating them. The CDR3 has 15 residues. The CDR3 loop is CASRFPRGPNTEAFF. CDR3 bases: TGCGCCAGCAGATTCCCGAGAGGCCCGAACACTGAAGCTTTCTTT.

The CDR3 region is CASSIPPGQGVLGYTF. The CDR3 bases are TGTGCCAGCAGTATTCCACCGGGACAGGGGGTTCTTGGCTACACCTTC. The V and J genes are TRBV28 and TRBJ1-2; 11 nucleotides align to TRBD1. The CDR3 consists of 16 residues. V lost 5 bases to trimming and J lost 7 bases; unmatched junction nucleotides: 12. CDR1 and CDR2 (germline): MDHEN, SYDVKM.

The gene calls are TRBV5-5 and TRBJ2-3; 8 bases line up with TRBD2. Germline V gene lookup returns CDR1 SGHKS and CDR2 YYEKEE (reference sequence). V was clipped by 4 bases and J by 4 bases; unmatched bases: 11. The length of the CDR3 is 16 residues. This chain's CDR3 is CASSPRPGLGADTQYF. The CDR3, as DNA: TGTGCCAGCAGCCCTCGACCGGGACTAGGCGCAGATACGCAGTATTTT.

J is TRBJ2-5 and V is TRBV5-4, with TRBD1 matching 8 bases. V was pared by 4 bases and J by 5 bases, with 13 bases of the junction left unmatched. Germline V gene data show CDR1 as SGHNT and CDR2 as YYREEE (reference sequence). The CDR3 is made up of 16 amino acids. The CDR3 sequence: CASSPGQGLIGETQYF. In DNA form, the CDR3 reads TGTGCCAGCAGCCCCGGACAGGGTTTAATTGGGGAGACCCAGTACTTC.

This clone showed up just once. The chain combines TRBV18 with TRBJ2-5; D tentatively reads TRBD1 or TRBD2 (7 bases each). Trimming took 5 bases from V and 2 from J, leaving 12 bases between them. This CDR3 has 14 residues. The V gene's germline CDR1 is KGHSH and CDR2 LQKENI. CDR3 sequence reads: CASSEAGQQETQYF. CDR3 in DNA: TGTGCCAGCTCAGAAGCGGGACAGCAAGAGACCCAGTACTTC.

This sequence joins TRBV5-4 and TRBJ2-7; either TRBD1 or TRBD2 may supply D (5 bases each). Looked up from germline, CDR1 is SGHNT and CDR2 is YYREEE (reference sequence). V dropped 3 bases and J dropped 3 bases, with 13 bases sitting between them. CDR3 size: 14 residues. This chain's CDR3 is CASSSGTARYEQYF. The CDR3 bases are TGTGCCAGCAGCTCGGGGACGGCTCGCTACGAGCAGTACTTC.

V is TRBV7-6 and J is TRBJ1-1; D gene unclear. Per the germline V gene, CDR1 is SGHVS and CDR2 is FNYEAQ. The CDR3 is 16 amino acids. V dropped 1 base and J dropped 0 bases, with 12 bases sitting between them. CDR3 nucleotide sequence: TGTGCCAGCAGCTTAGAACAGCGGATCCTGAACACTGAAGCTTTCTTT. Protein: CASSLEQRILNTEAFF.

V is TRBV7-6 and J is TRBJ2-1, with 9 bases matching TRBD2. The CDR3 length is 15 residues. Germline CDR1 reads SGHVS; CDR2 reads FNYEAQ. V gave up 1 base and J gave up 9 bases; unmatched junction bases: 7. CDR3 residues: CASSLVAGGGSEQFF. CDR3 nucleotide sequence: TGTGCCAGCAGCTTAGTGGCGGGAGGGGGCAGTGAGCAGTTCTTC.

The rearrangement joins TRBV7-9 to TRBJ1-6; D might be TRBD1 (6 bases). CDR1 and CDR2 (germline): SEHNR, FQNEAQ (reference sequence). Trimming removed 5 bases from V and 7 bases from J, with 12 bases in between. The CDR3 contains 14 residues. The CDR3 spells CASSRTGNNSPLHF. CDR3 sequence (DNA): TGTGCCAGCAGCCGTACAGGGAACAATTCACCCCTCCACTTT.

V is TRBV28 and J is TRBJ2-4; D ambiguous. CDR1 and CDR2 from the germline V gene are MDHEN and SYDVKM. V dropped 1 base and J dropped 1 base, with 5 bases sitting between them. The CDR3 spans 14 residues. This CDR3 reads CASSLSGAKNIQYF. The CDR3 bases are TGTGCCAGCAGTTTATCTGGGGCCAAAAACATTCAGTACTTC.

The chain has TRBV18 and TRBJ2-3, with unresolved D. This CDR3 region has 12 residues. Germline V gene sequence: CDR1 KGHSH, CDR2 LQKENI. V was clipped by 8 bases and J by 1 base, with 7 bases between them. The CDR3, as DNA: TGTGCCAGCAGCCTGGGCACAGATACGCAGTATTTT. It yields the protein CASSLGTDTQYF.

This clone turned up a few times. This rearrangement joins TRBV5-1 to TRBJ2-7; D may be TRBD2 (5 bases). CDR1 and CDR2 (germline): SGHRS, YFSETQ. Trimming pared 4 bases from V and 2 bases from J, leaving 16 bases between. The CDR3 has 15 amino acids. The CDR3 coding sequence is TGCGCCAGCAGCCAGGACTCGCTTGCCGCCTACGAGCAGTACTTC. Translated, it gives CASSQDSLAAYEQYF.

V gene TRBV2 combines with J gene TRBJ2-1, with TRBD2 matching 7 bases. Per the germline V gene, CDR1 is SNHLY and CDR2 is FYNNEI. V trimming: 4 bases; J trimming: 8 bases; junction bases outside the gene matches: 11. This CDR3 comprises 15 residues. The CDR3 loop reads CASSVMTGGLDEQFF. The CDR3 DNA follows: TGTGCCAGCAGTGTGATGACGGGAGGACTCGATGAGCAGTTCTTC.

The chain combines TRBV5-1 with TRBJ2-1; no clear D. Trimming removed 0 bases at V and 2 bases at J, with 9 bases between. This CDR3 comprises 15 residues. The germline V gene encodes CDR1 SGHRS and CDR2 YFSETQ. CDR3 sequence (DNA): TGCGCCAGCAGCTTGGAAGGTAGCCCCTACAATGAGCAGTTCTTC. This sequence encodes CASSLEGSPYNEQFF.

The V gene is TRBV2, the J gene TRBJ2-7; possibly TRBD1 for D (5 bases). This CDR3 is 13 amino acids long. V lost 5 bases to trimming and J lost 1 base, with 9 bases between them. Looked up from germline, CDR1 is SNHLY and CDR2 is FYNNEI. CDR3 sequence: CASSPGKSYEQYF. The CDR3 DNA reads TGTGCCAGCAGTCCAGGGAAATCCTACGAGCAGTACTTC.

The chain links TRBV6-5 to TRBJ2-1, with D perhaps matching TRBD2 (6 bases). The V gene's germline CDR1 is MNHEY and CDR2 SVGAGI. The CDR3 is 16 residues long. Trimming took 0 bases from V and 7 from J, leaving 16 bases between them. For the CDR3, the DNA is TGTGCCAGCAGTTACTCGATACGGGGGAGAACGAATGAGCAGTTCTTC. Protein product: CASSYSIRGRTNEQFF.

The chain carries TRBV2 and TRBJ2-2; D is undetermined. This CDR3 is 16 amino acids long. Germline V lookup: CDR1 SNHLY, CDR2 FYNNEI. With 5 bases removed from V and 0 bases from J, the gap between germline ends came to 13 bases. The CDR3 region is CASSIQNLANTGELFF. Here the CDR3 DNA reads TGTGCCAGCAGTATCCAAAACCTAGCGAACACCGGGGAGCTGTTTTTT.

The chain has TRBV5-1 and TRBJ1-2; 11 bases are a match to TRBD1. The V and J ends lost 1 base and 4 bases, in that order; junction bases with no gene match: 3. The V gene's germline CDR1 is SGHRS and CDR2 YFSETQ. This CDR3 has 15 residues. CDR3 amino acids: CASSLRTGGVYGYTF. Here the CDR3 DNA reads TGCGCCAGCAGCTTGAGGACAGGGGGCGTCTATGGCTACACCTTC.

V is TRBV6-5 and J is TRBJ1-2, with 8 bases matching TRBD1. Trimming cost V 7 bases and J 7 bases; bases outside gene matches: 8. Germline CDR1 and CDR2: MNHEY and SVGAGI. The CDR3 extends over 13 amino acids. CDR3 nucleotides: TGTGCCAGCACTTCAGACAGGGGAGGTGGCTACACCTTC. Protein: CASTSDRGGGYTF.